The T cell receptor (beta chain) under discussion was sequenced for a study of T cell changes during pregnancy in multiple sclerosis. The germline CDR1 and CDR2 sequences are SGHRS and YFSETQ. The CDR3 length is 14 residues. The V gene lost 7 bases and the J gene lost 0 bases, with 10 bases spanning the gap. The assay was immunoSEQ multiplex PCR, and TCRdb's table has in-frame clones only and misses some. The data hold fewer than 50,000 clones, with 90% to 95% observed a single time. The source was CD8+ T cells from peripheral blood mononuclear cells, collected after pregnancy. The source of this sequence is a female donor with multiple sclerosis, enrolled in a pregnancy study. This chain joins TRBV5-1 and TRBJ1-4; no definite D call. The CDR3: CASPMCATNEKLFF. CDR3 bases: TGCGCCAGCCCCATGTGTGCAACTAATGAAAAACTGTTTTTT. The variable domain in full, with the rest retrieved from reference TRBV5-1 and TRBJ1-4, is KAGVTQTPRYLIKTRGQQVTLSCSPISGHRSVSWYQQTPGQGLQFLFEYFSETQRNKGNFPGRFSGRQFSNSRSEMNVSTLELGDSALYLCASPMCATNEKLFFGSGTQLSVL.